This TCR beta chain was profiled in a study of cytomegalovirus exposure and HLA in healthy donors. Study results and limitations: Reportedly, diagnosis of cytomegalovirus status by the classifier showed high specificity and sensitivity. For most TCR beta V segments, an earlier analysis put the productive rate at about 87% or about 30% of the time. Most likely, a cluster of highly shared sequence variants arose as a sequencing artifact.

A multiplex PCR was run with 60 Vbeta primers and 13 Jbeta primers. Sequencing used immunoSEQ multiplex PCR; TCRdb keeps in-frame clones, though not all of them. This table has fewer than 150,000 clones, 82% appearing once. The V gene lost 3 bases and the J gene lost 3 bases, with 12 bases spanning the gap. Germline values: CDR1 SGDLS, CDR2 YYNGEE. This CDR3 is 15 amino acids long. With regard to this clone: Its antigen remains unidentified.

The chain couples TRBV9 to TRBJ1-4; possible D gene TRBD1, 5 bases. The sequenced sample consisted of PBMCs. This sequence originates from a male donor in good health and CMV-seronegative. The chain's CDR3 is CASSEGLLANEKLFF. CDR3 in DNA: TGTGCCAGCAGCGAGGGGTTGTTGGCTAATGAAAAACTGTTTTTT.